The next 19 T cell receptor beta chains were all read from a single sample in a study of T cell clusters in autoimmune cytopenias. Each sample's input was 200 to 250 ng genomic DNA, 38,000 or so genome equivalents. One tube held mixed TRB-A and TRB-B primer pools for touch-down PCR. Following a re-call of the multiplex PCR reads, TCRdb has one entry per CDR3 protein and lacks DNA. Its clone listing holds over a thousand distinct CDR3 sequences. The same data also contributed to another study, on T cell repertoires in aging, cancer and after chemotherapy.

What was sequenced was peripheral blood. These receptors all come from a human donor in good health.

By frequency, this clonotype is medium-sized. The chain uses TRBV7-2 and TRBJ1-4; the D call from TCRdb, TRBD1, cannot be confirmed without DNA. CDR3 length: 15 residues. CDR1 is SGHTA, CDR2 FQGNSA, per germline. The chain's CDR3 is CASSLSRGANEKLFF.

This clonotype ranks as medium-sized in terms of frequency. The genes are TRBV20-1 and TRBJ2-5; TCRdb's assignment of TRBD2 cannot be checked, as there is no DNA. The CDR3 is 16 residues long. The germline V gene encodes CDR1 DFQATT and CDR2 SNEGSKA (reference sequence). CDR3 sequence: CSARDRLAGGKETQYF.

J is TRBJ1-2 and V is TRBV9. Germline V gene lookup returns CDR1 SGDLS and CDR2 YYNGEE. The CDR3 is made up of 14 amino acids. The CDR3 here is CASSQTTESYGYTF.

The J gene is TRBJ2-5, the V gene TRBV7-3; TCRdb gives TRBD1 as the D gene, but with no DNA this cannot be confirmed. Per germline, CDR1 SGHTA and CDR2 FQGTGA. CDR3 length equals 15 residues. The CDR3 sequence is CASSLARGAGETQYF. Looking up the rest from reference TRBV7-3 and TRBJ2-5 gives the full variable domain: GAGVSQTPSNKVTEKGKYVELRCDPISGHTALYWYRQSLGQGPEFLIYFQGTGAADDSGLPNDRFFAVRPEGSVSTLKIQRTERGDSAVYLCASSLARGAGETQYFGPGTRLLVL.

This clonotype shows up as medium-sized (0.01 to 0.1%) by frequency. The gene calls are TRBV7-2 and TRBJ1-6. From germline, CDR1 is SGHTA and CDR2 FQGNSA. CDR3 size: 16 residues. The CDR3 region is CASSLEYKPRRSPLHF.

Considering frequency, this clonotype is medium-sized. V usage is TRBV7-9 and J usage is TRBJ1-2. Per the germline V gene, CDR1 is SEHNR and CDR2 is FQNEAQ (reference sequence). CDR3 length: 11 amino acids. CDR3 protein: CASSFVEGYTF.

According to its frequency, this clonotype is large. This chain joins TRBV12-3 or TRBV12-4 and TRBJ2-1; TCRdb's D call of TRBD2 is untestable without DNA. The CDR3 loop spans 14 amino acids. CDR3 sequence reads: CASSWTSSYNEQFF.

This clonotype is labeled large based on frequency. This CDR3 reads CASSSTTSANYEQYF. V gene TRBV5-5 combines with J gene TRBJ2-7; TCRdb indicates TRBD2, and absent DNA this call remains unverified. CDR1 SGHKS and CDR2 YYEKEE come from the germline V gene (reference sequence). The CDR3 runs to 15 residues.

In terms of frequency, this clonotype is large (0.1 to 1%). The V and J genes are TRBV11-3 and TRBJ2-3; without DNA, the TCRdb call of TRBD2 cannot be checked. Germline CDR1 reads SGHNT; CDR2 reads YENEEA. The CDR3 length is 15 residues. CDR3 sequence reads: CASSSRRDGTDTQYF.

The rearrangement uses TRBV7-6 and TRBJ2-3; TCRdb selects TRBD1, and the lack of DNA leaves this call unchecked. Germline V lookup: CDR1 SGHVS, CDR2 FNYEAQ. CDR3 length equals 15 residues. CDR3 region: CASRPRDEPAGTQYF.

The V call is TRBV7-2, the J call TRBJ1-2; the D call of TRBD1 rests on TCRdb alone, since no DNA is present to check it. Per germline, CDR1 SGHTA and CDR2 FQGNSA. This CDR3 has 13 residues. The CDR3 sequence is CASRDRTNYGYTF.

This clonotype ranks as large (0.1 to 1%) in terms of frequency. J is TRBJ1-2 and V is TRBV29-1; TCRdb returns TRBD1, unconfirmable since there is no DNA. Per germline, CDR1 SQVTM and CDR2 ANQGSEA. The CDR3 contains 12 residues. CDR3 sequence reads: CSVGNREEGYTF.

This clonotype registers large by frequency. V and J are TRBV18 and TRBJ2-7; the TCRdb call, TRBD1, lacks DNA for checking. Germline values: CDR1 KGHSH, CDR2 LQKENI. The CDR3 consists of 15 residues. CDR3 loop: CASSPPSREAYEQYF.

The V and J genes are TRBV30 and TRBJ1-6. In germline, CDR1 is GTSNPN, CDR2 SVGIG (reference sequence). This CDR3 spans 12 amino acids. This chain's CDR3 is CAWSQTNSPLHF.

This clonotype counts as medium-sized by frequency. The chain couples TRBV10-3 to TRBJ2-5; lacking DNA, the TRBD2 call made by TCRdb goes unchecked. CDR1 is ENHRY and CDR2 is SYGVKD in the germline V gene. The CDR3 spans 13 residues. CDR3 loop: CAISGRGQETQYF.

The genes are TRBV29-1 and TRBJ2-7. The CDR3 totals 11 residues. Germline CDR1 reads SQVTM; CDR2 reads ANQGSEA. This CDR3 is CSVGRGDEQYF.

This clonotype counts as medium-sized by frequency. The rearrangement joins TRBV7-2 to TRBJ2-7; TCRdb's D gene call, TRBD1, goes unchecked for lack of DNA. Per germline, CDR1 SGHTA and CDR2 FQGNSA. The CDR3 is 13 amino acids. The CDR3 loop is CASSLQGAREQYF.

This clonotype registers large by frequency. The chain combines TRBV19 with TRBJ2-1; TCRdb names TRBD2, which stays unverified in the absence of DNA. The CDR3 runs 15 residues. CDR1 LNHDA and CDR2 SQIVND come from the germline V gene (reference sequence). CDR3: CASSTSGWSYNEQFF.

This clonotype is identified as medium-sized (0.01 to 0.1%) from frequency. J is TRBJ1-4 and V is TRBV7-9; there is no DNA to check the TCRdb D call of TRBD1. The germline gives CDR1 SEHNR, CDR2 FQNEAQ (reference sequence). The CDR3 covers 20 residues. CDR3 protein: CASSLSLGWGDQGIHEKLFF.